Sequencing of this T cell receptor beta chain was carried out in a study of shared clonotypes between healthy human individuals. Study information: Two women and a few men aged 18 to 49 served as donors.

Per germline, CDR1 WNHNN and CDR2 SYGVQD (reference sequence). V dropped 4 bases and J dropped 6 bases, with 8 bases sitting between them. This CDR3 has 12 residues. TCRdb keeps only in-frame clones here, not all; method: immunoSEQ multiplex PCR. The table shows over a million clones, with 95% to 97% occurring only once. All donors were healthy HIV-negative adults lacking recent acute infections or vaccinations. The split of CD4+ cells yielded CD45RA+ naive and CD45RA-negative memory subsets. Findings and limits, study-wide: Only blood underwent sampling, and tissue repertoires likely differ.

About this clone itself: Its antigen is unidentified.

Material for sequencing was naive CD4+ T cells sorted from blood. Subset indicated: CD45RA+ positively selected. This sequence was found in a man aged 25 to 40 in good health. The chain has TRBV10-1 and TRBJ2-3, with D unresolved. The CDR3 reads CASSAARDTQYF. The CDR3 coding sequence is TGCGCCAGCAGTGCCGCGAGGGATACGCAGTATTTT.